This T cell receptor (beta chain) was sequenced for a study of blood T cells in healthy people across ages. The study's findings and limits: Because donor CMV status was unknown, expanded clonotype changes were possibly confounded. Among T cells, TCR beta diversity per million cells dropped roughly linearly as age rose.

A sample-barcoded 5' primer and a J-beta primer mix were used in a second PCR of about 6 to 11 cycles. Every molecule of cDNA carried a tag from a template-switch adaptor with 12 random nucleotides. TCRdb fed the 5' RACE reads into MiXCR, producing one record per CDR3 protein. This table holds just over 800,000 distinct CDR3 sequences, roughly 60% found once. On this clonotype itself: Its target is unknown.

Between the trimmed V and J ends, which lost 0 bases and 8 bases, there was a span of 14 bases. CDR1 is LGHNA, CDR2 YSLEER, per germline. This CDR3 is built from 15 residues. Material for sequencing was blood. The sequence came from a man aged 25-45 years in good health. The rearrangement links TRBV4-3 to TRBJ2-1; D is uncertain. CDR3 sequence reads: CASSQDAVGGDEQFF. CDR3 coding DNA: TGCGCCAGCAGCCAAGACGCGGTAGGTGGTGATGAGCAGTTCTTC.